The 6 T cell receptor beta chains given below trace back to one sample, sequenced in a study of T cell responses to AZD1222 COVID-19 vaccine. Using immunoSEQ multiplex PCR, the repertoire was profiled, and TCRdb retains in-frame clones only, with some absent. The table shows 57,000 or so clones, with more than 80% occurring only once. The source material was peripheral blood, sampled on day 0 of MenACWY control vaccination. These TCRs come from an adult in good health.

The chain uses TRBV19 and TRBJ2-7, with 7 bases matching TRBD2. J was trimmed by 2 bases and V by 5 bases; bases with no gene match: 3. This CDR3 contains 13 residues. CDR1 and CDR2 (germline): LNHDA, SQIVND (reference sequence). CDR3 DNA: TGTGCCAGTAGTCTAGCGGACACCTACGAGCAGTACTTC. As protein: CASSLADTYEQYF.

The J gene is TRBJ1-2, the V gene TRBV24-1; no clear D. CDR1 is KGHDR and CDR2 is SFDVKD in the germline V gene. The V end was cut by 3 bases, the J end by 8 bases, with 9 bases between. CDR3 length equals 12 residues. The CDR3 bases are TGTGCCACCAGTGATACACAATGGGGCTACACCTTC. Translated, it gives CATSDTQWGYTF.

J is TRBJ1-2 and V is TRBV28; no reliable D call. CDR1 is MDHEN and CDR2 is SYDVKM in the germline V gene. The CDR3 totals 12 residues. Trimming removed 4 bases from V and 4 bases from J, with 7 bases in between. The CDR3, as DNA: TGTGCCAGCAGTTCGACAATCTATGGCTACACCTTC. Translating it yields CASSSTIYGYTF.

The CDR3 nucleotides are TGTGCCAGCAGTTATGCGATCGCTCAGCCCCAGCATTTT. Its protein is CASSYAIAQPQHF. This chain connects TRBV6-2 or TRBV6-3 to TRBJ1-5; D unresolved. Germline V lookup: CDR1 MNHEY, CDR2 SVGEGT. This CDR3 region has 13 residues. Trimming took 3 bases from V and 6 from J, leaving 9 bases between them.

This clone was recorded only once. The chain joins TRBV20-1 to TRBJ2-5; D unclear. V was cut by 0 bases and J by 7 bases, with 6 bases left in between. CDR1 and CDR2 from the germline V gene are DFQATT and SNEGSKA (reference sequence). There are 11 residues in the CDR3. Written as DNA, the CDR3 is TGCAGTGCTAGAGACGAGAGGACCCAGTACTTC. Translating it yields CSARDERTQYF.

The chain joins TRBV28 to TRBJ2-5; TRBD2 agrees at 15 bases. The V and J ends lost 6 bases and 4 bases, in that order; junction bases with no gene match: 6. Germline CDR1 and CDR2: MDHEN and SYDVKM. The CDR3 has 16 residues. The CDR3 is CASSLGLAGGGETQYF. The CDR3, as DNA: TGTGCCAGCAGCCTCGGACTAGCGGGAGGGGGAGAGACCCAGTACTTC.